The clone carrying this T cell receptor beta chain appeared once. A junction boundary mismatches the germline segment, possibly from a read error. The CDR3 has 17 amino acids. CDR1 and CDR2 from the germline V gene are MNHEY and SMNVEV (reference sequence). This specimen belongs to a study of CD4 and CD8 cells across lung adenocarcinoma regions. TCRdb re-called the PCR reads with MiXCR, one entry per CDR3 protein. This table holds several thousand distinct CDR3 sequences, around 43% found once. The chain couples TRBV27 to TRBJ2-5; possibly TRBD2 for D (6 bases). Sequenced material: CD4+ T cells from the margin of a lung tumor. The sequence was collected from a male donor with lung adenocarcinoma. The CD4 and CD8 labels of this study may be unreliable. The CDR3 reads CASSAGPLGLGAETQYF. The CDR3 DNA is TGTGCCAGCAGTGCGGGGCCTCTAGGGCTTGGGGCAGAGACCCAGTATTTC.